The TCR beta chain described here comes from a study of PD-1 blockade in classical Hodgkin lymphoma. Study-wide results and limits: Before treatment, TCR diversity in newly diagnosed patients was reportedly lower than in healthy donors. CD8+ TCR diversity did not rise significantly by C4D1, unlike CD4+.

Each of the patients experienced relapse following autologous stem cell transplantation, and their brentuximab vedotin exposure differed. Classifying best responses yielded complete response, partial response or progressive disease. Details on this clone: What it binds is not known.

This CDR3 region has 15 residues. After removal of 5 bases from V and 6 bases from J, the junction contained 13 bases not matched to a gene. Germline V gives CDR1 MNHEY, CDR2 SMNVEV (reference sequence). Assay used: immunoSEQ multiplex PCR; TCRdb lists only in-frame clones, some missing. The sample has about 98,000 clones; just under 95% are singletons. The TCR sequence derives from a human donor with classical Hodgkin lymphoma. This specimen was peripheral blood mononuclear cells (PBMCs), taken at baseline. The chain recombines TRBV27 with TRBJ2-7; 7 bases are a match to TRBD1. The CDR3 DNA reads as TGTGCCAGCAGTAATAAACACAGGGGCGGGTTCGAGCAGTACTTC. Translation: CASSNKHRGGFEQYF.